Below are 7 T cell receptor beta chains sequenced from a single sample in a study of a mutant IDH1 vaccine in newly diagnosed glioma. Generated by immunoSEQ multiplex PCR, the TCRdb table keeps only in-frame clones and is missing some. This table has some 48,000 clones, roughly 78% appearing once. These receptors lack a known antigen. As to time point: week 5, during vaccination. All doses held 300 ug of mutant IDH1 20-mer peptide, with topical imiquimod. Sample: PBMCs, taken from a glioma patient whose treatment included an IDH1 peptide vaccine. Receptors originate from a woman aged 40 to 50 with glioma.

CDR3: CASSSGFSYGYTF. CDR3 nucleotide sequence: TGTGCCAGCAGTTCAGGGTTTAGCTATGGCTACACCTTC. The chain has TRBV6-6 and TRBJ1-2, with D possibly matching TRBD1 (5 bases). V lost 4 bases and J lost 4, with 10 bases in between. The germline V gene has CDR1 MNHNY and CDR2 SVGAGI (reference sequence). This CDR3 is 13 amino acids long.

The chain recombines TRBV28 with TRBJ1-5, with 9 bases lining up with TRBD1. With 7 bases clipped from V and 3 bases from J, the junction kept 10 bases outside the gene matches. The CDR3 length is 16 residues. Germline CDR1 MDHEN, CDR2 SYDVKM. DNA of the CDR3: TGTGCCAGCACCTTTCCGGGACAGGGTACCAATCAGCCCCAGCATTTT. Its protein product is CASTFPGQGTNQPQHF.

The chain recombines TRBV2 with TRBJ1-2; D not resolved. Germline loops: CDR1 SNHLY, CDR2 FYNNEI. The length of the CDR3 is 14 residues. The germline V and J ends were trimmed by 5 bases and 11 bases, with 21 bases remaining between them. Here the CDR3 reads CASSLGSSGVGYTF. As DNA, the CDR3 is TGTGCCAGCAGTCTAGGATCGTCGGGCGTTGGGTACACCTTC.

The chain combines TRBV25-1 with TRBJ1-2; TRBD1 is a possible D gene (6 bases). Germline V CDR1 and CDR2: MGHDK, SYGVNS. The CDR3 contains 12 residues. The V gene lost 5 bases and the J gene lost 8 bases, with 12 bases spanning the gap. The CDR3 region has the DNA TGTGCCAGCAGTAAACAGGGAAGCGGCTACACCTTC. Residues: CASSKQGSGYTF.

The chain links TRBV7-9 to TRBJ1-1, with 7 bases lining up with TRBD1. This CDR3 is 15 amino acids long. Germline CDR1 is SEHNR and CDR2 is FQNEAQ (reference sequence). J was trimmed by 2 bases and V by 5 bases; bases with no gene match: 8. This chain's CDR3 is CASSPQTGINTEAFF. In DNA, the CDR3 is TGTGCCAGCAGCCCCCAGACAGGGATTAACACTGAAGCTTTCTTT.

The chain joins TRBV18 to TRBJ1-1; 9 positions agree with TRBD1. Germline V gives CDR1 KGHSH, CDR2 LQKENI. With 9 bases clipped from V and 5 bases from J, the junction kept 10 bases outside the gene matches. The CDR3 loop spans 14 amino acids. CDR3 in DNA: TGTGCCAGTAGCCCAGGACAGGGGCTAACTGAAGCTTTCTTT. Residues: CASSPGQGLTEAFF.

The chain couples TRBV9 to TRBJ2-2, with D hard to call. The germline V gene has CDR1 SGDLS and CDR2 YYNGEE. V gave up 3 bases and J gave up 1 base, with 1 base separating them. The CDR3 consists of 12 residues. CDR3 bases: TGTGCCAGCAGCGGGAACACCGGGGAGCTGTTTTTT. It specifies CASSGNTGELFF.